This T cell receptor (beta chain) was sequenced for a study of graft-versus-host responses after intestinal transplantation (dated by TCRdb to the early 2020s). Turning to the overall study: Recipients received multivisceral, liver-intestinal, or isolated intestinal transplants. All recipients received anti-thymocyte globulin induction followed by maintenance tacrolimus and steroids for 3 to 4 years. Graft-versus-host and host-versus-graft alloreactive T cell clones were tracked in the graft, circulation and bone marrow after intestinal transplantation using bulk TCR-beta CDR3 sequencing. To identify alloreactive clones, pre-transplant mixed lymphocyte reaction products were sequenced and then compared with unstimulated pre-transplant donor and recipient T cells. The cohort enrolled 24 intestinal transplant recipients, one of whom was a retransplant, and 3 patients without pretransplant specimens were excluded. A peak of at least 4% donor T cells among recipient peripheral blood mononuclear cells was the definition used for donor T cell macrochimerism. Samples from a few later patients were sequenced in-house on an Illumina MiSeq with MiXCR processing rather than by the commercial service.

Overall results and qualifications from the work: In patients with donor T cell macrochimerism, the allografts had high GvH to HvG T cell clonal ratios. Early after transplant, peak levels of circulating GvH clones were associated with declines in HvG clones. The conclusions were limited by the relatively low number and heterogeneity of the intestinal transplant patients. GvH clones were found in recipient bone marrow, and some of the GvH clones appeared earlier in ileal mucosa or blood, which is consistent with an intestinal mucosal origin.

The receptor library was made with the immunoSEQ multiplex PCR assay. In most patients, genomic DNA was isolated using the Qiagen DNeasy Blood and Tissue Kit and sent frozen to Adaptive Biotechnologies for TCR sequencing. High-throughput TCR-beta CDR3 sequencing of genomic DNA from most patients was performed by Adaptive Biotechnologies. From the authors' description of their analysis: TCR sequencing data were retrieved from Adaptive's ImmunoSEQ software for 15 to 20 patients, whereas a few other patients were processed with MiXCR and VDJtools. To correct CD4 versus CD8 sorting errors, any sequence found in both subsets at a frequency ratio below 5:1 was removed. CDR3 nucleotide sequences shared by donor and recipient were removed because the origin of these sequences could not be assigned. At least 2-fold expansion over unstimulated cells and a minimum CFSE-low frequency of 0.002% (template counts) or 0.001% (read counts) were required for clones to be classified as alloreactive. A clone was considered mappable if detected in the sequenced pre-transplant spleen, lymph node, or MLR CFSE-low populations of the donor or recipient. Cumulative frequency of alloreactive clones was calculated as a percentage of all sequences weighted by copy number. TCRdb carries this immuneACCESS record with in-frame sequences only. Its versions omit some clonotypes, under half of them owing to an unresolved V gene in the studies checked, with the rest unexplained. V and J calls and clone size follow that table, whereas D and trimming were derived from the DNA. This sample is represented by more than 100,000 clones; about 95% of them were singletons. The ten largest make up over 2.5% of the sample.

The time point label, read with the paper, signifies: cells obtained before transplantation from donor or recipient. CD3+CD4+ and CD3+CD8+ populations were FACS-sorted from unstimulated pre-transplant donor and recipient cells taken from spleen or lymph nodes. A note on this clone: Its antigen specificity is not known. Base qualities are not provided; no much larger clone lies one nucleotide away.

From its cysteine to its phenylalanine, the CDR3 spans 17 amino acids. Solely the CDR3 DNA is kept, with 51 bases framed from the first base. V gives up 3 bases and J gives up 0 bases, and the segment between their germline ends measures 15 bases. CDR1 and CDR2 are read off the germline V gene (reference sequence) as SGHAT and FQDESV. Sequenced material: unstimulated CD8+ T cells sorted from spleen or lymph node cells, taken before intestinal transplant. This clonotype was obtained from a human donor who received an intestinal transplant. The chain employs TRBV11-1 and TRBJ2-1, with no confident D gene call. In nucleotides, the sequence is TGTGCCAGCAGCTTCAAAAACACCGCGAGCTCCTACAATGAGCAGTTCTTC. It translates to CASSFKNTASSYNEQFF.